Listed below are T cell receptor beta chains from one sample, sequenced in a study of T cells after posttransplantation cyclophosphamide. Profiled with immunoSEQ multiplex PCR; TCRdb holds only in-frame clones, not every one. There are approximately 15,000 clones in the sample, none observed a single time. Sequencing was performed on PBMCs, taken 1162 days after allogeneic stem cell transplant with posttransplant cyclophosphamide. The receptor set was obtained from a female patient aged 40 to 55 who received an allogeneic stem cell transplant from a related donor, was CMV-positive, and had no GVHD. Some T cells may trace back to the graft donor. CDR3s include the opening cysteine and the closing phenylalanine or tryptophan. Fields, in order: D gene, V gene, J gene, clone size, CDR3 DNA, CDR3 protein. The D gene is left open where the match is weak. The size field is filled for only some rows; it gives once, few, many or a size class.

TRBD1	TRBV5-1	TRBJ2-7	many	TGCGCCAGCAGCAGGGGGACAGGCGGCTACGAGCAGTACTTC	CASSRGTGGYEQYF
TRBD1	TRBV5-5	TRBJ1-5	.	TGTGCCAGCAGCCCCGCACGCGACAGGGCGGCACAGCCCCAGCATTTT	CASSPARDRAAQPQHF
.	TRBV9	TRBJ2-7	few	TGTGCCAGCATTATCGGGCAGGGGACGGCCTACGAGCAGTACTTC	CASIIGQGTAYEQYF
.	TRBV18	TRBJ2-3	many	TGTGCCAGCTCACCGGACTTAGATACGCAGTATTTT	CASSPDLDTQYF
.	TRBV9	TRBJ2-7	few	TGTGCCAGTTTCTTCAAGCAGGGGACGGCCTACGAGCAGTACTTC	CASFFKQGTAYEQYF
.	TRBV11-2	TRBJ2-7	many	TGTGCCAGCAGCTTAGTCGGTGCCTACGAGCAGTACTTC	CASSLVGAYEQYF
TRBD1	TRBV11-3	TRBJ2-5	.	TGTGCCAGCAGCCGTAGAAACAGGGGGCAAGAGACCCAGTACTTC	CASSRRNRGQETQYF
.	TRBV6-1	TRBJ1-2	many	TGTGCCAGCGCTATGGGACACACTAACTATGGCTACACCTTC	CASAMGHTNYGYTF
.	TRBV5-1	TRBJ1-1	many	TGCGCCAGCAGCTTGGGGGAGGGAATGAACACTGAAGCTTTCTTT	CASSLGEGMNTEAFF
.	TRBV2	TRBJ1-1	many	TGTGCCAGCACTAGGGAAGGGGGCACTGAAGCTTTCTTT	CASTREGGTEAFF
.	TRBV18	TRBJ1-1	many	TGTGCCAGCTCACCACCGGGGGCGAACACTGAAGCTTTCTTT	CASSPPGANTEAFF
.	TRBV28	TRBJ1-2	many	TGTGCCAGCAGTTTATGGGAGGCTCTAGGCTATGGCTACACCTTC	CASSLWEALGYGYTF
TRBD1	TRBV6-5	TRBJ2-7	few	TGTGCCAGCAGACTAGGGGGCCTTTCCTACGAGCAGTACTTC	CASRLGGLSYEQYF
.	TRBV11-2	TRBJ2-1	many	TGTGCCAGCAGCTTAGAAGCTCTAGCCGGCAATGAGCAGTTCTTC	CASSLEALAGNEQFF
.	TRBV2	TRBJ1-2	few	TGTGCCAGCAGTCTCACGGGGACAACCTACTATGGCTACACCTTC	CASSLTGTTYYGYTF
.	TRBV10-1	TRBJ1-1	many	TGCGCCAGCAGTGAGGGTAGAGGGACTGAAGCTTTCTTT	CASSEGRGTEAFF
.	TRBV5-4	TRBJ1-2	.	TGTGCCAGCAGCTTGGCGGGGGGCGCTTCTTCCTATGGCTACACCTTC	CASSLAGGASSYGYTF
TRBD1	TRBV6-5	TRBJ1-2	many	TGTGCCAGCAGTTACGACCCAGGGGGCGCGACCTATGGCTACACCTTC	CASSYDPGGATYGYTF
.	TRBV28	TRBJ1-2	many	TGTGCCAGCAGTCTACGGGTTTTTGGCTACACCTTC	CASSLRVFGYTF
.	TRBV7-2	TRBJ1-2	many	TGTGCCAGCAGCTTAGCGGGGAGCGGGTATGGCTACACCTTC	CASSLAGSGYGYTF
.	TRBV4-3	TRBJ2-3	.	TGCGCCAGCAGCCAAGGGCAGGGGAACACAGATACGCAGTATTTT	CASSQGQGNTDTQYF
.	TRBV11-2	TRBJ1-3	few	TGTGCCAGCAGCTCCGTTCCCCGCGGTCGAAACACCATATATTTT	CASSSVPRGRNTIYF
TRBD2	TRBV7-3	TRBJ2-2	.	TGTGCCAGCAGCGCACACTTAGCGGGGGGAAACACCGGGGAGCTGTTTTTT	CASSAHLAGGNTGELFF
TRBD1	TRBV5-6	TRBJ2-1	many	TGTGCCAGCAGCTTGGCCCGGGACAGGGCCTACAATGAGCAGTTCTTC	CASSLARDRAYNEQFF
.	TRBV21-1	TRBJ1-2	many	.	CASSLKYRCYGYTF
TRBD2	TRBV18	TRBJ2-5	many	TGTGCCAGCTCACCTATCGCGATAGCGGGGACCCAAGAGACCCAGTACTTC	CASSPIAIAGTQETQYF
TRBD1	TRBV19	TRBJ1-2	many	TGTGCCAGTAACACTGGACAGGGAAGAGGGTATGGCTACACCTTC	CASNTGQGRGYGYTF
TRBD2	TRBV11-2	TRBJ2-7	few	TGTGCCAGCAGCCCGACTAGCGGGGGGGCGTACGAGCAGTACTTT	CASSPTSGGAYEQYF
.	TRBV2	TRBJ1-3	.	TGTGCCAGCAGTGAACGGGGGAAAACCATATATTTT	CASSERGKTIYF
.	TRBV4-2	TRBJ2-7	.	TGTGCCAGCAGCCATAAAGACAGGCGTCGTCACGAGCAGTACTTC	CASSHKDRRRHEQYF